This TCR beta chain was recorded in a study of beta chain features in type 1 diabetes. What was sequenced were expressed TCRB transcripts, since all of the isolated RNA had been reverse transcribed. Here immunoSEQ multiplex PCR was the method, and the copy in TCRdb shows in-frame clones only, minus some. In the table there are hundreds of thousands of clones, about 11% of which are singletons. Whole-study results and caveats: All four CD4+ subsets from Type 1 diabetes patients carried moderately but significantly shorter TCRB CDR3s.

The V gene's germline CDR1 is SGHRS and CDR2 YFSETQ. This CDR3 contains 12 residues. V was clipped by 0 bases and J by 10 bases; unmatched bases: 3. As for this clone: What it recognizes is unknown.

What was sequenced was naive CD4+ T cells from blood. The chain joins TRBV5-1 to TRBJ1-1, with 7 bases lining up with TRBD1. The sequence was collected from a young man with type 1 diabetes. CDR3 DNA: TGCGCCAGCAGCTTGGAGGGGGCTGGAGCTTTCTTT. Amino acids: CASSLEGAGAFF.